This T cell receptor beta chain emerged from a study of T cells after yellow fever vaccination. Study outcomes and limitations: The secondary response showed a weaker magnitude and a faster peak, day 5 versus 15. Reappearance after the booster was observed for most primary-vaccination clones (roughly 97% CD4, more than 70% CD8). Abundant clonotypes from the bulk population could get into FACS-sorted repertoires as contaminants.

TCRdb passed the 5' RACE reads through MiXCR, listing each CDR3 protein once. The sample has some 110,000 distinct CDR3 sequences; roughly 8.9% are singletons. Comments on this clonotype: Its antigen is currently unknown. The junction departs from the called germline gene at one end, perhaps through a read error.

The sample consisted of CD8+ T cells sorted from PBMCs, taken 45 days after the yellow fever booster vaccination. The TCR comes from a man younger than 45 who received the YFV17D yellow fever vaccine.

CDR3 DNA sequence: TGCGCCAGCAGCTTGGCCAAGGAGTACGAGCATTACTTC. Its protein is CASSLAKEYEHYF. This chain connects TRBV5-1 to TRBJ2-7; D is uncertain. Germline-derived CDR1 and CDR2 are SGHRS and YFSETQ. The CDR3 spans 13 residues.